Listed below are T cell receptor beta chains from one sample, sequenced in a study of beta chain features in type 1 diabetes. Libraries were prepared by immunoSEQ multiplex PCR; TCRdb keeps only in-frame clonotypes and omits some of them. The table includes under 300,000 clones, roughly 22% detected once. The material sequenced was naive CD4+ T cells from blood. The origin of the receptors is a middle-aged woman with type 1 diabetes. The CDR3 runs from the conserved cysteine through the conserved F or W. D genes are given only for firm matches. Size values are once, few and many counts, or a class for expanded clones, and some rows have none.

TRBV5-1	TRBD1	TRBJ2-5	few	CASSFTGGQETQYF	TGCGCCAGCAGCTTCACAGGGGGCCAAGAGACCCAGTACTTC
TRBV14	TRBD2	TRBJ2-5	NA	CASAERLAGVETQYF	TGTGCCAGCGCGGAAAGACTAGCGGGAGTCGAGACCCAGTACTTC
TRBV5-1	TRBD2	TRBJ2-1	NA	CASSLPSGINNEQFF	TGCGCCAGCAGCCTCCCTAGCGGGATCAACAATGAGCAGTTCTTC
TRBV4-3	NA	TRBJ1-4	NA	CASSQPRETNEKLFF	TGCGCCAGCAGCCAACCCCGAGAAACTAATGAAAAACTGTTTTTT
TRBV11-2	TRBD2	TRBJ2-7	NA	CASSLVAGGYEQYF	TGTGCCAGCAGCTTAGTAGCGGGGGGGTACGAGCAGTACTTC
TRBV30	NA	TRBJ1-2	NA	CAWSLDSNYGYTF	TGTGCCTGGAGCCTCGACAGCAACTATGGCTACACCTTC
TRBV18	NA	TRBJ1-5	NA	CASSATEVNQPQHF	TGTGCCAGCTCAGCTACTGAGGTAAATCAGCCCCAGCATTTT
TRBV30	NA	TRBJ2-3	NA	CAWSVGGDTQYF	TGTGCCTGGAGTGTTGGGGGGGATACGCAGTATTTT
TRBV15	TRBD1	TRBJ1-2	NA	CATRAGTGVGYTF	TGTGCCACCAGAGCCGGGACAGGGGTTGGCTACACCTTC
TRBV6-6	NA	TRBJ2-3	NA	CASSYSSRADTQYF	TGTGCCAGCAGTTACTCTTCCCGAGCGGATACGCAGTATTTT
TRBV5-1	NA	TRBJ1-4	NA	CASSLGSNEKLFF	TGCGCCAGCAGCTTGGGGAGTAATGAAAAACTGTTTTTT
TRBV6-5	TRBD2	TRBJ2-1	NA	CASSLAASGINEQFF	TGTGCCAGCAGTCTAGCGGCTAGCGGGATAAATGAGCAGTTCTTC
TRBV29-1	TRBD1	TRBJ1-5	NA	CSVAGTGAQPQHF	TGCAGCGTCGCCGGGACAGGGGCTCAGCCCCAGCATTTT
TRBV7-2	TRBD2	TRBJ2-1	few	CASSLLGLAGDYNEQFF	TGTGCCAGCAGCTTACTCGGACTAGCGGGGGACTACAATGAGCAGTTCTTC
TRBV4-3	NA	TRBJ1-6	NA	CASSQVGSDSPLHF	TGCGCCAGCAGCCAAGTCGGAAGCGACTCACCCCTCCACTTT
TRBV7-9	TRBD2	TRBJ2-3	few	CASSSSGGFTDTQYF	TGTGCCAGCAGCTCTAGCGGGGGGTTCACAGATACGCAGTATTTT
TRBV5-4	TRBD2	TRBJ2-3	NA	CASSFRAGGGSDTQYF	TGTGCCAGCAGCTTTCGGGCGGGAGGTGGGTCAGATACGCAGTATTTT
TRBV4-2	NA	TRBJ2-5	few	CASSQGSSGDETQYF	TGTGCCAGCAGCCAAGGTTCCTCAGGGGACGAGACCCAGTACTTC
TRBV30	NA	TRBJ2-1	few	CAWSRGSDYNEQFF	TGTGCCTGGAGTCGGGGGAGCGACTACAATGAGCAGTTCTTC
TRBV2	NA	TRBJ2-3	few	CASSPRDPSTDTQYF	TGTGCCAGCAGCCCCAGGGATCCTAGCACAGATACGCAGTATTTT
TRBV5-4	NA	TRBJ2-1	few	CASSPFRADYNEQFF	TGTGCCAGCAGCCCTTTCAGGGCAGATTACAATGAGCAGTTCTTC
TRBV5-1	TRBD1	TRBJ2-7	NA	CASTSDRAAYEQYF	TGCGCCAGCACCTCGGACAGGGCGGCCTACGAGCAGTACTTC
TRBV30	NA	TRBJ2-1	NA	CAWRGSSYNEQFF	TGTGCCTGGCGGGGGAGCTCCTACAATGAGCAGTTCTTC
TRBV2	TRBD1	TRBJ2-4	NA	CAQTGGGGNIQYF	TGTGCTCAGACAGGGGGCGGGGGAAACATTCAGTACTTC
TRBV29-1	TRBD2	TRBJ2-6	few	CSVARSSGAKSGANVLTF	TGCAGCGTTGCGCGGTCTAGCGGGGCGAAATCTGGGGCCAACGTCCTGACTTTC
TRBV6-5	NA	TRBJ1-2	few	CASSYTTDFYGYTF	TGTGCCAGCAGTTACACGACAGATTTCTATGGCTACACCTTC
TRBV7-2	NA	TRBJ2-7	few	CASSFEVEQYF	TGTGCCAGCAGCTTCGAGGTCGAGCAGTACTTC
TRBV5-6	NA	TRBJ2-7	NA	CASSPGLNYEQYF	TGTGCCAGCAGCCCGGGACTCAACTACGAGCAGTACTTC
TRBV29-1	NA	TRBJ1-6	NA	CSVREGGNSPLHF	TGCAGCGTCAGGGAGGGGGGTAATTCACCCCTCCACTTT
TRBV21-1	NA	TRBJ2-1	NA	CATTPRDKRSWYNEQFF	TGTGCCACCACACCACGAGATAAGAGGAGTTGGTACAATGAGCAGTTCTTC
TRBV6-6	TRBD1	TRBJ1-1	few	CASSYGGQRNTEAFF	TGTGCCAGCAGTTACGGGGGACAGCGGAACACTGAAGCTTTCTTT
TRBV28	NA	TRBJ1-2	few	CASSLRANYGYTF	TGTGCCAGCAGTTTGAGGGCTAACTATGGCTACACCTTC
TRBV13	NA	TRBJ1-1	few	CASSLVAGSEAFF	TGTGCCAGCAGCTTAGTAGCAGGGTCTGAAGCTTTCTTT
TRBV20-1	NA	TRBJ2-7	NA	CSAGPGGEQYF	TGCAGTGCTGGGCCCGGGGGCGAGCAGTACTTC
TRBV28	TRBD2	TRBJ2-1	few	CASRAGGLSSYNEQFF	TGTGCCAGCAGAGCGGGGGGACTAAGCTCCTACAATGAGCAGTTCTTC
TRBV10-3	NA	TRBJ1-4	few	CAISGGQNEKLFF	TGTGCCATCAGTGGCGGACAGAATGAAAAACTGTTTTTT
TRBV30	NA	TRBJ2-2	NA	CAWRRGELFF	TGTGCCTGGAGGCGGGGTGAGCTGTTTTTT
TRBV5-4	TRBD2	TRBJ2-1	NA	CASSPTSGLYNEQFF	TGTGCCAGCAGCCCCACTAGCGGCCTATACAATGAGCAGTTCTTC
TRBV11-2	TRBD1	TRBJ1-4	NA	CASSLGQGDEKLFF	TGTGCCAGCAGCTTAGGACAGGGAGACGAAAAACTGTTTTTT
TRBV20-1	NA	TRBJ2-4	few	CSATRGDIQYF	TGCAGTGCTACCAGGGGAGACATTCAGTACTTC
TRBV4-1	TRBD2	TRBJ2-2	NA	CASTQTSGYYTGELFF	TGCGCCAGCACTCAGACTAGCGGGTATTACACCGGGGAGCTGTTTTTT
TRBV9	TRBD2	TRBJ2-1	few	CASSPGLAGVDEQFF	TGTGCCAGCAGCCCTGGACTAGCGGGAGTGGATGAGCAGTTCTTC
TRBV29-1	NA	TRBJ1-4	NA	CSVRETGAEKLFF	TGCAGCGTTAGGGAAACGGGAGCCGAAAAACTGTTTTTT
TRBV11-1	TRBD1	TRBJ1-4	NA	CASSFDRGNEKLFF	TGTGCCAGCAGCTTCGACAGGGGAAATGAAAAACTGTTTTTT
TRBV29-1	TRBD1	TRBJ2-5	few	CSVGDRAKETQYF	TGCAGCGTTGGGGACAGGGCTAAAGAGACCCAGTACTTC
TRBV6-5	NA	TRBJ2-7	NA	CASSYPKSYEQYF	TGTGCCAGCAGTTACCCTAAATCCTACGAGCAGTACTTC
TRBV5-4	TRBD1	TRBJ2-3	NA	CASSFRDRAADTQYF	TGTGCCAGCAGCTTCCGGGACAGGGCCGCAGATACGCAGTATTTT
TRBV19	NA	TRBJ2-2	NA	CASSTRRLRGAQGTGELFF	TGTGCCAGTAGTACCCGACGTCTTCGGGGGGCGCAGGGCACCGGGGAGCTGTTTTTT
TRBV30	NA	TRBJ1-1	few	CAREDSGLNTEAFF	TGTGCCAGAGAGGATAGCGGCTTGAACACTGAAGCTTTCTTT
TRBV5-1	NA	TRBJ2-6	few	CASRQGSGANVLTF	TGCGCCAGCAGGCAGGGCTCTGGGGCCAACGTCCTGACTTTC
TRBV29-1	TRBD2	TRBJ2-1	NA	CSVAGLAGDGLGEQFF	TGCAGCGTTGCGGGACTAGCGGGAGACGGATTGGGCGAGCAGTTCTTC
TRBV29-1	NA	TRBJ2-1	NA	CSVEDRGNEQFF	TGCAGCGTTGAAGATCGAGGCAATGAGCAGTTCTTC
TRBV7-3	NA	TRBJ1-1	NA	CASSRQKNTEAFF	TGTGCCAGCAGCCGACAGAAGAACACTGAAGCTTTCTTT
TRBV5-4	NA	TRBJ1-1	few	CASSNREDTEAFF	TGTGCCAGCAGCAACAGGGAAGACACTGAAGCTTTCTTT
TRBV5-6	NA	TRBJ2-5	few	CASSLLQAGTQYF	TGTGCCAGCAGCTTGTTGCAGGCGGGGACCCAGTACTTC
TRBV7-3	NA	TRBJ2-1	NA	CASSGPSSGHYNEQFF	TGTGCCAGCAGCGGACCCTCGAGCGGGCACTACAATGAGCAGTTCTTC
TRBV9	NA	TRBJ1-1	few	CASSAAPGGTEAFF	TGTGCCAGCAGCGCAGCCCCGGGGGGAACTGAAGCTTTCTTT